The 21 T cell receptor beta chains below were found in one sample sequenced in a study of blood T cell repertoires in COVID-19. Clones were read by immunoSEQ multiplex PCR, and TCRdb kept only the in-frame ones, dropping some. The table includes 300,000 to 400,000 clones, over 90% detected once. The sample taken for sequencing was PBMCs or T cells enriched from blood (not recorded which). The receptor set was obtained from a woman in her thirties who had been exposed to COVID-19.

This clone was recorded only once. For the CDR3, the DNA is TGTGCCACCAGTGACTCCGGACTAGCGGGGGGTACAGATACGCAGTATTTT. As protein: CATSDSGLAGGTDTQYF. The chain has TRBV24-1 and TRBJ2-3; 14 nucleotides line up with TRBD2. The ends lost 4 bases at V and 3 bases at J; junction bases unmatched: 5. Per germline, CDR1 KGHDR and CDR2 SFDVKD. This CDR3 region has 17 residues.

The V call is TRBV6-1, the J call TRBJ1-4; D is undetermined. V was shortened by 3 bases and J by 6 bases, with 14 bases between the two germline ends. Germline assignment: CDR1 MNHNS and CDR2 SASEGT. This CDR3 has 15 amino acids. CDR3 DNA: TGTGCCAGCAGTGAGAGGCGGAACCGGGATGAAAAACTGTTTTTT. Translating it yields CASSERRNRDEKLFF.

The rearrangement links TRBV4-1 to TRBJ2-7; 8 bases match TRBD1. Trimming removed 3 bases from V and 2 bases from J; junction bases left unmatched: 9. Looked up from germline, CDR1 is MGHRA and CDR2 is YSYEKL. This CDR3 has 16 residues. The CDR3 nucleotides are TGCGCCAGCAGCCATCCCCAGGACAGGGTCACCTACGAGCAGTACTTC. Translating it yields CASSHPQDRVTYEQYF.

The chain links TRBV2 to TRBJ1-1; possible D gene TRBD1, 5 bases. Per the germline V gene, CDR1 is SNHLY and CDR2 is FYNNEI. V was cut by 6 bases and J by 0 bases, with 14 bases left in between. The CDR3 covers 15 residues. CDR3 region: CASRGPASMNTEAFF. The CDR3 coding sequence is TGTGCCAGCAGGGGGCCCGCCAGCATGAACACTGAAGCTTTCTTT.

CDR3 region: CASSLGGLYEQYF. CDR3 DNA sequence: TGTGCCAGCAGCTTAGGGGGGCTCTACGAGCAGTACTTC. J is TRBJ2-7 and V is TRBV11-2; maybe TRBD1 (6 bases). The CDR3 covers 13 residues. V gave up 1 base and J gave up 3 bases, with 7 bases separating them. Germline values: CDR1 SGHAT, CDR2 FQNNGV.

CDR3 nucleotide sequence: TGTGCCAGCAGTTACTTACAGGGTGGTTCACCCCTCCACTTT. Amino acid sequence: CASSYLQGGSPLHF. V is TRBV6-5 and J is TRBJ1-6, with a tentative D call TRBD1 (6 bases). The V end was cut by 1 base, the J end by 9 bases, with 10 bases between. The V gene's germline CDR1 is MNHEY and CDR2 SVGAGI. The CDR3 has 14 residues.

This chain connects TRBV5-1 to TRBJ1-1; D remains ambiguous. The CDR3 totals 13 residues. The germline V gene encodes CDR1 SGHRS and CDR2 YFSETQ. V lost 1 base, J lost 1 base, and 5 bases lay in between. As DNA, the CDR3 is TGCGCCAGCAGCTTGCACAGGAACACTGAAGCTTTCTTT. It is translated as CASSLHRNTEAFF.

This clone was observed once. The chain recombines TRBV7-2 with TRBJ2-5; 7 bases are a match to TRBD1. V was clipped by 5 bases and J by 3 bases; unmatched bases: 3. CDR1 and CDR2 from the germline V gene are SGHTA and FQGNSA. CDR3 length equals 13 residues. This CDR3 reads CASSRGTEETQYF. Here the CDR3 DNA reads TGTGCCAGCAGCCGAGGGACAGAAGAGACCCAGTACTTC.

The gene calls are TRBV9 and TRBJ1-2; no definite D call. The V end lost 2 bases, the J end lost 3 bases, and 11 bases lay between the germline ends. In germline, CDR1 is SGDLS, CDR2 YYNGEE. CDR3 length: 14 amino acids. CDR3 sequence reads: CASSVGGRYYGYTF. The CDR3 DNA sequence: TGTGCCAGCAGCGTCGGAGGCAGATACTATGGCTACACCTTC.

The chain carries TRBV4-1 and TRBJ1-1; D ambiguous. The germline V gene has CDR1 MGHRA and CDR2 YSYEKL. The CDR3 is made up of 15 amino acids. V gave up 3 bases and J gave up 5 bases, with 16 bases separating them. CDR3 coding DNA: TGCGCCAGCAGCCACACAGCTACGACGAAGACTGAAGCTTTCTTT. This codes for CASSHTATTKTEAFF.

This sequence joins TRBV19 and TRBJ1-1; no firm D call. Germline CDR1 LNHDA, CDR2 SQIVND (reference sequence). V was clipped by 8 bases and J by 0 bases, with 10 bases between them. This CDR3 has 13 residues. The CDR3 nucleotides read TGTGCCAGTGCCAAAGCGCTGAACACTGAAGCTTTCTTT. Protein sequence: CASAKALNTEAFF.

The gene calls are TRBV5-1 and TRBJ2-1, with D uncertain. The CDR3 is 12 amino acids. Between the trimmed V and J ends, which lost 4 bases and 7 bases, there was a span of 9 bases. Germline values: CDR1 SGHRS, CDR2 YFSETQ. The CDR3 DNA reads TGCGCCAGCAGCCCGATGCTAAATGAGCAGTTCTTC. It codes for CASSPMLNEQFF.

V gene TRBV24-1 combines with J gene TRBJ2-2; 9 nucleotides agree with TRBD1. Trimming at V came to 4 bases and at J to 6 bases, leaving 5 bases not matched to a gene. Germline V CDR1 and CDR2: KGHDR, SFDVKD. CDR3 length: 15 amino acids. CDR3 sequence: CATSDNRGHAGELFF. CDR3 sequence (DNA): TGTGCCACCAGTGACAACAGGGGGCATGCCGGGGAGCTGTTTTTT.

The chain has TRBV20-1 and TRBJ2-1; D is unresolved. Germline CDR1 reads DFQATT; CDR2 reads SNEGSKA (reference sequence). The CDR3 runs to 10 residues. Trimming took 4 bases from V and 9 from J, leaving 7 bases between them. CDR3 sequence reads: CSAKHVEQFF. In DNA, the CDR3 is TGCAGTGCTAAGCACGTTGAGCAGTTCTTC.

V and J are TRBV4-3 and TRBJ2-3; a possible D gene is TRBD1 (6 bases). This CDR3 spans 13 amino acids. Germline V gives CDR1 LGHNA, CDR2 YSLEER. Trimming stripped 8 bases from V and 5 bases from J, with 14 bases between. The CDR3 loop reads CASGGRGGDTQYF. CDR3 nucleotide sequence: TGCGCCAGCGGGGGCCGTGGCGGAGATACGCAGTATTTT.

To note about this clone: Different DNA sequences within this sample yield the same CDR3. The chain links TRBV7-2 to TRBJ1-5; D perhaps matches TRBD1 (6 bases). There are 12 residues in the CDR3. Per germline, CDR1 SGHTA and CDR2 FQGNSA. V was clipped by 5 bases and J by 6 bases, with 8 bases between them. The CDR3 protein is CASSLQGQPQHF. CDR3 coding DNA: TGTGCCAGCAGCCTACAGGGTCAGCCCCAGCATTTT.

CDR3 protein: CASSVGGNSGNTIYF. DNA for the CDR3: TGTGCCAGCAGCGTCGGGGGAAACTCTGGAAACACCATATATTTT. The rearrangement links TRBV9 to TRBJ1-3, with a tentative D call TRBD1 (5 bases). Trimming stripped 2 bases from V and 0 bases from J, with 9 bases between. This CDR3 comprises 15 residues. Per the germline V gene, CDR1 is SGDLS and CDR2 is YYNGEE.

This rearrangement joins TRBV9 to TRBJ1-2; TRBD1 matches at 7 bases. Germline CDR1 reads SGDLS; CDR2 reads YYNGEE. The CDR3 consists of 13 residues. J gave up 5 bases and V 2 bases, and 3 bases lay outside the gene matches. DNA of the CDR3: TGTGCCAGCAGCGTGAGACAGGGATATGGCTACACCTTC. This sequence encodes CASSVRQGYGYTF.

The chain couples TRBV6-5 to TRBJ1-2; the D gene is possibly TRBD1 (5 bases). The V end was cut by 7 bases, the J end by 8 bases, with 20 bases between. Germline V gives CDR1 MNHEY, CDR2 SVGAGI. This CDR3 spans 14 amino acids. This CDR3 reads CASTPGGVLDGYTF. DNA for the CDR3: TGTGCCAGCACTCCGGGGGGGGTTCTGGACGGCTACACCTTC.

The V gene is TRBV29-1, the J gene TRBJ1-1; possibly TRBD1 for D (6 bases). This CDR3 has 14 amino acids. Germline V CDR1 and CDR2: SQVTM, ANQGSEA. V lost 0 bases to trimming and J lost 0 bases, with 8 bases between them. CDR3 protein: CSVEDQGLNTEAFF. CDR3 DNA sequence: TGCAGCGTTGAAGATCAGGGGCTGAACACTGAAGCTTTCTTT.

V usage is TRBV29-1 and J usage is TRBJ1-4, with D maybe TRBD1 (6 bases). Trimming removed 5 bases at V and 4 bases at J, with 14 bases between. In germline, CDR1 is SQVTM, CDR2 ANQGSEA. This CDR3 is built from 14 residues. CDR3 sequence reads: CSVRPTGFNEKLFF. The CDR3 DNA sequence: TGCAGCGTTCGCCCGACAGGTTTTAATGAAAAACTGTTTTTT.